This TCR beta chain derives from a study of Ad26.COV2.S vaccination and SARS-CoV-2 variants. Treatment indicated: over 15 received Ad26.COV2.S at low or high dose, single or two shots; 5 received placebo; per-sample allocation not given. The study sampled participants on day 63 after the first vaccine or placebo injection. This table comes from immunoSEQ multiplex PCR, and its TCRdb copy is limited to in-frame clones, with some not included. The sample lists around 450,000 clones; roughly nine tenths were seen once. The source was peripheral blood, collected in a trial of Ad26.COV2.S vaccine versus placebo. The sequence came from a person between 18 and 60 years old who received the Ad26.COV2.S COVID-19 vaccine or a placebo.

The CDR3 region is CSAPGADTQYF. The CDR3 DNA follows: TGCAGTGCTCCAGGGGCAGATACGCAGTATTTT. The V gene is TRBV20-1, the J gene TRBJ2-3; maybe TRBD1 (6 bases). V shed 5 bases and J shed 4 bases, with 7 bases lying between them. The CDR3 extends over 11 amino acids. CDR1 is DFQATT, CDR2 SNEGSKA, per germline (reference sequence).